This TCR beta chain stems from a study of STAT3 mutations in large granular lymphocyte leukemia. Study-wide background: Roughly 42% of treated T-LGLL patients showed hematologic response to immunosuppression.

TCRbeta libraries averaged about 43,000 productive templates per sample. TCRdb's table, derived via immunoSEQ multiplex PCR, lists solely in-frame clones and lacks some. The top ten clones hold 0.4% to 0.55% of a sample with roughly 38,000 clones, about 88% of them seen once. For this clone: What it binds is not known.

The study's findings and limits: Every T-cell large granular lymphocyte leukemia patient had at least one immunodominant TCR beta clonotype.

Germline V gene sequence: CDR1 LNHDA, CDR2 SQIVND (reference sequence). With V trimmed by 3 bases and J by 5 bases, 6 bases remained unmatched. The CDR3 extends over 16 amino acids. The genes are TRBV19 and TRBJ2-5; 13 bases fit TRBD2. The specimen was PBMCs. This clonotype originated in a human donor with T large granular lymphocyte leukemia. Some clones in this sample may be carry-over from other donors' samples. The CDR3 coding sequence is TGTGCCAGTAGTATTGGGGGACTAGCGGGGATGGAGACCCAGTACTTC. It yields the protein CASSIGGLAGMETQYF.